A selection of T cell receptor beta chains follows, all from one sample in a study of OX40 agonist ivuxolimab in advanced cancers. Libraries were prepared by immunoSEQ multiplex PCR; TCRdb keeps only in-frame clonotypes and omits some of them. The sample lists 20,000 or so clones; over 75% were seen once. The sample here was CD4+ or CD8+ T cells sorted from blood, taken in a trial of the OX40 agonist ivuxolimab. All receptors come from an adult with an advanced solid tumor such as melanoma, head and neck, liver or kidney cancer. CDR3s include the opening cysteine and the closing phenylalanine or tryptophan. D genes are given only for firm matches.

V	J	D	CDR3	DNA
TRBV6-5	TRBJ2-1	TRBD2	CASSYPVAGGAEQFF	TGTGCCAGCAGTTACCCAGTAGCGGGAGGAGCTGAGCAGTTCTTC
TRBV18	TRBJ1-1	NA	CASSRESIGVGTEAFF	TGTGCCAGCTCCCGGGAGTCGATTGGGGTGGGGACTGAAGCTTTCTTT
TRBV6-5	TRBJ2-7	NA	CASSYQGGGYEQYF	TGTGCCAGCAGTTATCAGGGGGGCGGCTACGAGCAGTACTTC
TRBV19	TRBJ2-1	NA	CASSIPRSGGSEQFF	TGTGCCAGTAGTATCCCTCGAAGTGGGGGCAGCGAGCAGTTCTTC
TRBV5-4	TRBJ2-3	NA	CASSLVEDTQYF	TGTGCCAGCAGCTTGGTTGAGGATACGCAGTATTTT
TRBV7-2	TRBJ2-1	TRBD2	CASSRGRGRSNEQFF	TGTGCCAGCAGCCGTGGACGCGGGAGAAGTAATGAGCAGTTCTTC
TRBV6-1	TRBJ1-2	TRBD1	CASSGGDRADGYTF	TGTGCCAGCAGTGGAGGGGACAGGGCTGATGGCTACACCTTC
TRBV7-6	TRBJ2-7	NA	CASSLGAGGSSYEQYF	TGTGCCAGCAGCTTGGGGGCTGGGGGGTCCTCCTACGAGCAGTACTTC
TRBV27	TRBJ2-5	NA	CASSPYQETQYF	TGTGCCAGCAGCCCTTACCAAGAGACCCAGTACTTC
TRBV11-2	TRBJ2-7	NA	CASSLMNEQYF	TGTGCCAGCAGCTTAATGAACGAGCAGTACTTC